This record covers a single T cell receptor (beta chain). Its antigen is currently unknown. Everyone who donated was a healthy bone marrow donor. Though probably carrying unrecorded immune exposures, donors were nominally healthy at sampling. The sample is drawn from a study of cytomegalovirus exposure and HLA in healthy donors. Trimming took off 3 bases at V and 3 bases at J, with 20 bases between the two ends. This CDR3 has 18 amino acids. Germline V gene sequence: CDR1 MGHDK, CDR2 SYGVNS. Amplification used 60 Vbeta primers and 13 Jbeta primers. Sequencing used immunoSEQ multiplex PCR; TCRdb keeps in-frame clones, though not all of them. The sample lists 100,000 to 150,000 clones; approximately 78% were seen once. General study findings and limits: Researchers reported from a later analysis that most CMV-associated TCR beta chains appeared HLA-restricted. What a later analysis reportedly showed was that an Asian-associated ancestry cluster had fewer N-insertions than the approximately 700-donor mean.

The clonotype comes from a young woman in good health and CMV-seronegative. The genes are TRBV25-1 and TRBJ2-2; D ambiguous. Input material: PBMCs. The CDR3, as DNA: TGTGCCAGCAGTGAGGCGGTTCTCGGGTCCGGAGACACCGGGGAGCTGTTTTTT. The encoded protein is CASSEAVLGSGDTGELFF.